These T cell receptor beta chains were read from a single sample in a study of CD8 T cells in Susac syndrome. Via MiXCR, TCRdb re-called the immunoSEQ multiplex PCR reads, giving one row per CDR3 protein. The sample lists some 77,000 distinct CDR3 sequences; roughly 93% were seen once. Sequencing input: CD4+ T cells from PBMCs. These receptors were collected from a human donor with Susac syndrome. Each CDR3 is given with its conserved first and last residue. A D gene is named only where the DNA matches it firmly. Some rows mark clone size as missing; the rest say once, few, many or name a class of expanded clone.

size	V	J	D	DNA	CDR3
.	TRBV6-5	TRBJ2-2	.	TGTGCCAGCAGTTACTCGAAAGGTATCAACACCGGGGAGCTGTTTTTT	CASSYSKGINTGELFF
.	TRBV5-1	TRBJ1-1	TRBD1	TGCGCCAGCAGCTTGTTTGGGGGACAGGAGGGAATGAACACTGAAGCTTTCTTT	CASSLFGGQEGMNTEAFF
few	TRBV19	TRBJ2-5	.	TGTGCCAGTAGGTTTACAGGACAGGAGACCCAGTACTTC	CASRFTGQETQYF
.	TRBV3-1	TRBJ2-1	TRBD2	TGTGCCAGCAGCCCTTCTAGCGCGGGGGGGGGTAATGAGCAGTTCTTC	CASSPSSAGGGNEQFF
.	TRBV27	TRBJ2-7	TRBD1	TGTGCCAGCAGTTCACACACACCCGGGACAGGGGGCCGGAAGCAGTACTTC	CASSSHTPGTGGRKQYF
.	TRBV21-1	TRBJ1-5	.	TGTGCCAGCAGCAAAGCAGGGACAGGGAATCAGCCCCAGCATTTT	CASSKAGTGNQPQHF
few	TRBV3-1	TRBJ2-7	TRBD2	TGTGCCAGCAGCCAAGCGACGGGGGGGCCCGAGCAGTACTTC	CASSQATGGPEQYF
few	TRBV7-2	TRBJ2-5	.	TGTGCCAGCAGCTTAGACAGGGAAGAGACCCAGTACTTC	CASSLDREETQYF
.	TRBV6-1	TRBJ1-6	.	TGTGCCAGCAGTGAATTGAAGGGGGGGCGTACACCCCTCCACTTT	CASSELKGGRTPLHF
few	TRBV5-1	TRBJ1-1	.	TGCGCCAGCAGCTCTCCCCCGGGGGCTGAAGCTTTCTTT	CASSSPPGAEAFF
.	TRBV7-2	TRBJ2-7	.	TGTGCCAGCAGCTTAGTGTTTAGAGTGGGTGAGCAGTACTTC	CASSLVFRVGEQYF
.	TRBV7-2	TRBJ2-3	.	TGTGCCAGCAGCTTAGCGGGACACTTCACAGATACGCAGTATTTT	CASSLAGHFTDTQYF
.	TRBV5-1	TRBJ2-1	.	TGCGCCAGCAGCTTGGGTAGGGACCTCGGCCCCTACAATGAGCAGTTCTTC	CASSLGRDLGPYNEQFF
.	TRBV4-1	TRBJ1-6	.	TGCGCCAGCAGCCAGGCGTATAATTCACCCCTCCACTTT	CASSQAYNSPLHF
.	TRBV15	TRBJ2-1	.	TGTGCCACCAGCAGAGATCGCCCCCTTAGGGGGGGTAACAATGAGCAGTTCTTC	CATSRDRPLRGGNNEQFF
.	TRBV6-5	TRBJ2-1	TRBD2	TGTGCCAGCAGGACAAGGCGGGGGAAGAATGAGCAGTTCTTC	CASRTRRGKNEQFF
once	TRBV12-3/TRBV12-4	TRBJ1-2	TRBD1	TGTGCCAGCAGCCGTCCCGGGACAGGGGCAGTGAGTAAGGGCTACACCTTC	CASSRPGTGAVSKGYTF
.	TRBV4-1	TRBJ1-4	TRBD1	TGCGCCAGCAGCCAAAGCCCGACAGGGCGTAATGAAAAACTGTTTTTT	CASSQSPTGRNEKLFF
.	TRBV6-5	TRBJ2-3	.	TGTGCCAGCAGTCCGGACAGTAGCACAGATACGCAGTATTTT	CASSPDSSTDTQYF
once	TRBV7-2	TRBJ2-7	TRBD1	TGTGCCAGCAGCTCAAGAACCGGACAGGGAATCTACGAGCAGTACTTC	CASSSRTGQGIYEQYF
.	TRBV7-2	TRBJ2-7	.	TGTGCCAGCAGCCCTTTTGTACGACCCAAGCAGTACTTC	CASSPFVRPKQYF
.	TRBV6-2/TRBV6-3	TRBJ1-5	.	TGTGCCAGCAGGGTGGGACCGACAAATCAGCCCCAGCATTTT	CASRVGPTNQPQHF
.	TRBV20-1	TRBJ1-4	.	TGCAGTGTAAAAGGCCTTAATGAAAAACTGTTTTTT	CSVKGLNEKLFF
.	TRBV18	TRBJ2-3	.	TGTGCCAGCTCACCAGGGGGCCGTGATACGCAGTATTTT	CASSPGGRDTQYF
.	TRBV2	TRBJ2-5	TRBD2	TGTGCCAGCAGTGTCTCGGGGGGAGAGACCCAGTACTTC	CASSVSGGETQYF
.	TRBV5-4	TRBJ2-7	TRBD2	TGTGCCAGCAGCTTGGAGTGGGGACTAGCGGGGGGTTTCGCTTCCTACGAGCAGTACTTC	CASSLEWGLAGGFASYEQYF
.	TRBV6-6	TRBJ1-2	.	TGTGCCAGCAGTTACTCCAGGGGAGCTAACTATGGCTACACCTTC	CASSYSRGANYGYTF
.	TRBV28	TRBJ1-2	.	TGTGCCAGCAGTTCCCCCTCAGCGGGGTGGAGCTATGGCTACACCTTC	CASSSPSAGWSYGYTF
.	TRBV6-2/TRBV6-3	TRBJ2-7	.	TGTGCCAGCAGTTACTCGATGGCGGGTGTCTACGAGCAGTACTTC	CASSYSMAGVYEQYF
.	TRBV7-2	TRBJ2-7	.	TGTGCCAGCAGCGCACAACCGGGCTACGAGCAGTACTTC	CASSAQPGYEQYF
.	TRBV3-1	TRBJ1-5	.	TGTGCCAGCAGCCAAGCCCTACCGACAGAGCCCCAGCATTTT	CASSQALPTEPQHF
.	TRBV5-1	TRBJ1-1	.	TGCGCCAGCAGCTTGGTGCGGTCGAACACTGAAGCTTTCTTT	CASSLVRSNTEAFF
.	TRBV7-9	TRBJ2-3	.	TGTGCCAGCAGCTTACTCTGGGAGAGCACAGATACGCAGTATTTT	CASSLLWESTDTQYF
.	TRBV28	TRBJ2-7	.	TGTGCCAGCAGTCAGGGACGGTTAACGTTGGTCTACGAGCAGTACTTC	CASSQGRLTLVYEQYF
.	TRBV20-1	TRBJ1-5	TRBD1	TGCAGTGCTGACGGGCTGAACAGGGGCTACCAGCCCCAGCATTTT	CSADGLNRGYQPQHF